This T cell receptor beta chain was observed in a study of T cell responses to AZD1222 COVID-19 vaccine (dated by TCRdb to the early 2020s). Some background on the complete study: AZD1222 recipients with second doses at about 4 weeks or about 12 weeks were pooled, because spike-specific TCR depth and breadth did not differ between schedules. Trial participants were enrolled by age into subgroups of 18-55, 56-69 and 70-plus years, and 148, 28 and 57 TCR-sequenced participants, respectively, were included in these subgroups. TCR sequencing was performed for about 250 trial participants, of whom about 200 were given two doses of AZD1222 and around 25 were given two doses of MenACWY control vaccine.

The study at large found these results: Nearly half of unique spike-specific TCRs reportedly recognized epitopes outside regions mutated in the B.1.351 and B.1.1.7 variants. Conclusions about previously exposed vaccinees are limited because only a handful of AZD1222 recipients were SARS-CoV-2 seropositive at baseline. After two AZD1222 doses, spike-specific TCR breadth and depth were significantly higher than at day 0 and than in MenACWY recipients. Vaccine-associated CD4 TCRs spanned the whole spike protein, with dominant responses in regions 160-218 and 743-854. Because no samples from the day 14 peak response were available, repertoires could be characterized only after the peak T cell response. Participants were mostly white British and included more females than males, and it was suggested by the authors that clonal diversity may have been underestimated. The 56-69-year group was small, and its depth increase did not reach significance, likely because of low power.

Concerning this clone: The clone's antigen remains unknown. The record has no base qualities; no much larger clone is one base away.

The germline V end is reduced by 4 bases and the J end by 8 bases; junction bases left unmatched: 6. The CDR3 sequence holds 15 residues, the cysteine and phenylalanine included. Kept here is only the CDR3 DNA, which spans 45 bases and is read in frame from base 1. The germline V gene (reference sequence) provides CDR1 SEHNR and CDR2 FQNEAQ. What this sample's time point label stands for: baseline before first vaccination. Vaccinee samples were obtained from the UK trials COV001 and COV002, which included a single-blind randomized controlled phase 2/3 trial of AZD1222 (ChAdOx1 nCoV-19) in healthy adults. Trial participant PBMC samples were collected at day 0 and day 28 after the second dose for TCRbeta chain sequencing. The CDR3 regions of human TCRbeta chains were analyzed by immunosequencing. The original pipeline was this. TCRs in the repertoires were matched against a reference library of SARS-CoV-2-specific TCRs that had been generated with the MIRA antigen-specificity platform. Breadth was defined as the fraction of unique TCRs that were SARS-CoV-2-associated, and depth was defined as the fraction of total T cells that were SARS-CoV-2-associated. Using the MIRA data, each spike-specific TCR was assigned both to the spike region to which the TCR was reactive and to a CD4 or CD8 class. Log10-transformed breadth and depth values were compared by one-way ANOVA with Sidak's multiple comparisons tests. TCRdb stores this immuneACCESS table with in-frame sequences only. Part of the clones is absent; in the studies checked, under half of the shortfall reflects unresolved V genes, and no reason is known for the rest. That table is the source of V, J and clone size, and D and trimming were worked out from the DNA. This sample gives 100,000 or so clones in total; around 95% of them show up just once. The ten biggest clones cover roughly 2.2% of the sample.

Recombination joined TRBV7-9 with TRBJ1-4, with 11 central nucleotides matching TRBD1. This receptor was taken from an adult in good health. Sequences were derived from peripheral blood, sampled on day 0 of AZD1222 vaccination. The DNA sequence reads TGTGCCAGCAGCTCACCGGGACAGGGGGAAGAAAAACTGTTTTTT. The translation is CASSSPGQGEEKLFF.